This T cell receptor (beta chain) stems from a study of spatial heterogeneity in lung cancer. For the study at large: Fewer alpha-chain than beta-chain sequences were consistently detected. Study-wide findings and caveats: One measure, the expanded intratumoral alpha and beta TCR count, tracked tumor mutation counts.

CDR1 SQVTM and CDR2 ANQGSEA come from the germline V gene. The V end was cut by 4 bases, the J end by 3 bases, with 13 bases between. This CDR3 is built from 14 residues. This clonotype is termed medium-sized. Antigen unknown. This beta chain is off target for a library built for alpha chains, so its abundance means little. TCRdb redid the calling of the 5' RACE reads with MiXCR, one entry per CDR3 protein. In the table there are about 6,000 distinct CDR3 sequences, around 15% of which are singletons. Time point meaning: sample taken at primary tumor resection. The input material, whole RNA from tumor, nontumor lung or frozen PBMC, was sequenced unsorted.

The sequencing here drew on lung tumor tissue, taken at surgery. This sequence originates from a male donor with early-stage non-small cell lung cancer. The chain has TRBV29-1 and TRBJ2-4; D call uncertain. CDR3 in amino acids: CSVVSVVGKNIQYF. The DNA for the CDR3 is TGCAGCGTTGTATCAGTGGTCGGCAAAAACATTCAGTACTTC. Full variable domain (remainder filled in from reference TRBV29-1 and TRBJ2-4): SAVISQKPSRDICQRGTSLTIQCQVDSQVTMMFWYRQQPGQSLTLIATANQGSEATYESGFVIDKFPISRPNLTFSTLTVSNMSPEDSSIYLCSVVSVVGKNIQYFGAGTRLSVL.